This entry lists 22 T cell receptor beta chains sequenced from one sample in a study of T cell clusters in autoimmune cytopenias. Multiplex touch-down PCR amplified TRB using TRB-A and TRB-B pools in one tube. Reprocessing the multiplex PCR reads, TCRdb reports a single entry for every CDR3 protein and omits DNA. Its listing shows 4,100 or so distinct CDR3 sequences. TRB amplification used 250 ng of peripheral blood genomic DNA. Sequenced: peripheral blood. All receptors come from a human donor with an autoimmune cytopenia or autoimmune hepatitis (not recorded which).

CDR3 amino acids: CASSFLGIQYF. The chain uses TRBV6-6 and TRBJ2-4. The CDR3 runs 11 residues. Germline V gives CDR1 MNHNY, CDR2 SVGAGI (reference sequence).

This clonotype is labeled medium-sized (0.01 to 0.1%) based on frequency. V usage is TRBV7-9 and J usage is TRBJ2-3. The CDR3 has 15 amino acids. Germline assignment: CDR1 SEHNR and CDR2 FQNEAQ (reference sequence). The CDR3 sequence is CASSLSVLPTDTQYF.

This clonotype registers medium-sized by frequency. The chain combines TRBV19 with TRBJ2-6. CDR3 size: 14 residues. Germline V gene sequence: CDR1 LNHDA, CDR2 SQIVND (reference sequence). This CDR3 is CASSSFPGANVLTF.

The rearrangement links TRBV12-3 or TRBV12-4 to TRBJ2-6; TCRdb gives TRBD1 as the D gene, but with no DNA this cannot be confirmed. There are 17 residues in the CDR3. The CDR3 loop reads CASSSGTGLSGANVLTF.

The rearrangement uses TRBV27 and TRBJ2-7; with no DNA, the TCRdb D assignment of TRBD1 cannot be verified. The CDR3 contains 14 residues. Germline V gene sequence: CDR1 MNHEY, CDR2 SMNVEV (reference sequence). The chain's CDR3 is CASSLLFGREEQYF.

CDR3 sequence reads: CASRETSSGNTIYF. The V gene is TRBV5-5, the J gene TRBJ1-3. CDR1 and CDR2 (germline): SGHKS, YYEKEE (reference sequence). The CDR3 has 14 amino acids.

CDR3 region: CSAQGQGVSSSYNEQFF. This chain uses TRBV29-1 with TRBJ2-1; TCRdb outputs TRBD1, but without DNA this stays unchecked. This CDR3 has 17 amino acids. The germline CDR1 and CDR2 sequences are SQVTM and ANQGSEA.

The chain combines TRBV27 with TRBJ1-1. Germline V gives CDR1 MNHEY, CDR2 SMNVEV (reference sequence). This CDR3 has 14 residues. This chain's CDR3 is CASSLDGPNTEAFF.

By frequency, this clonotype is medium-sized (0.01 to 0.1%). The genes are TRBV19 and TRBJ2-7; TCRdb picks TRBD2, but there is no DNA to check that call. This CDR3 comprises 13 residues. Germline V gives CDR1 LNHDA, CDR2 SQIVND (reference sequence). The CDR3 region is CASSTQDYEWQYF.

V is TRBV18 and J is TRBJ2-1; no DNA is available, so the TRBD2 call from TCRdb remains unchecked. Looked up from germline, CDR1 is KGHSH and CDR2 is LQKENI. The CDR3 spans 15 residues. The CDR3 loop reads CASSPRSSQYNEQFF. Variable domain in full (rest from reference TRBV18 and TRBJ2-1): NAGVMQNPRHLVRRRGQEARLRCSPMKGHSHVYWYRQLPEEGLKFMVYLQKENIIDESGMPKERFSAEFPKEGPSILRIQQVVRGDSAAYFCASSPRSSQYNEQFFGPGTRLTVL.

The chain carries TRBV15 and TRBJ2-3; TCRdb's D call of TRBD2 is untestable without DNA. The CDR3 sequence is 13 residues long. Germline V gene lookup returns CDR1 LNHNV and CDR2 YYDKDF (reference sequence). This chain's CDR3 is CATSRDRRDTQYF.

The CDR3 loop reads CASSKTSGRAREQFF. The V gene is TRBV19, the J gene TRBJ2-1; no DNA is available, so the TRBD2 call from TCRdb remains unchecked. Germline V lookup: CDR1 LNHDA, CDR2 SQIVND (reference sequence). The CDR3 is 15 amino acids.

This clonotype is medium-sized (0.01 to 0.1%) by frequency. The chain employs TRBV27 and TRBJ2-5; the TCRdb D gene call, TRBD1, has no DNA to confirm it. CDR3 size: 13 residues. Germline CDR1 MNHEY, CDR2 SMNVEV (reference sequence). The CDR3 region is CASSFEGGETQYF.

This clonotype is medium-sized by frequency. The CDR3 here is CASGGFNSYNEQFF. The J gene is TRBJ2-1, the V gene TRBV6-6; TCRdb reports TRBD2, a call that lacks DNA to check it against. Per the germline V gene, CDR1 is MNHNY and CDR2 is SVGAGI (reference sequence). The CDR3 length is 14 residues.

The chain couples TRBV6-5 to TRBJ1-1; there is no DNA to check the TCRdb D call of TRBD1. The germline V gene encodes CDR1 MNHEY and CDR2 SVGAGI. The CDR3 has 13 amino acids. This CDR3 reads CASRPTANTEAFF.

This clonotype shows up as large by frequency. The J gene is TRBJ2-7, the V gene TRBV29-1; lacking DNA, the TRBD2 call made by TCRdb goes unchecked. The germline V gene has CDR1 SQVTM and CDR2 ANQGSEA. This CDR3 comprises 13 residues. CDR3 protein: CSVEGQLGYEQYF.

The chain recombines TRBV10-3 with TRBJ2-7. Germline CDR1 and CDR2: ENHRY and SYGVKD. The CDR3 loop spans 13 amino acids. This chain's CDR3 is CAIRPTGSYEQYF.

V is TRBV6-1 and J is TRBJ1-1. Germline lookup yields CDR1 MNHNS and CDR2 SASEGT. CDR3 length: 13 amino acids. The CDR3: CASSIDWNTEAFF.

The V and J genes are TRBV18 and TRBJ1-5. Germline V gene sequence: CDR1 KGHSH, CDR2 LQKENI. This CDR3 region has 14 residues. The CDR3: CASSPSHSNQPQHF. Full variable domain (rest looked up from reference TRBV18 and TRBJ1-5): NAGVMQNPRHLVRRRGQEARLRCSPMKGHSHVYWYRQLPEEGLKFMVYLQKENIIDESGMPKERFSAEFPKEGPSILRIQQVVRGDSAAYFCASSPSHSNQPQHFGDGTRLSIL.

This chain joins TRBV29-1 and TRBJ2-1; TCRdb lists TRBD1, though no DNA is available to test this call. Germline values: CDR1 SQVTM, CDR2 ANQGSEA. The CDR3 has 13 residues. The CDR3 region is CSVKQGSGNEQFF.

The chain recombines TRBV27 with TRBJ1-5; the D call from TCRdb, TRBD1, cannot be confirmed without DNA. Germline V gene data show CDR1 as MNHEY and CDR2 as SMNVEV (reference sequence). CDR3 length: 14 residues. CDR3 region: CASSSLQGGQPQHF.

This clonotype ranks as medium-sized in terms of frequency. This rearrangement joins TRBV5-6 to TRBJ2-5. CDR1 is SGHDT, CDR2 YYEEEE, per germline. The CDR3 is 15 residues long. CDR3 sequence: CASSHRVLVEETQYF. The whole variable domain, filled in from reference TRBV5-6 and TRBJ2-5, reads DAGVTQSPTHLIKTRGQQVTLRCSPKSGHDTVSWYQQALGQGPQFIFQYYEEEERQRGNFPDRFSGHQFPNYSSELNVNALLLGDSALYLCASSHRVLVEETQYFGPGTRLLVL.